This paragraph reports one TCR beta chain. The sample originates from a study of blood T cell repertoires in COVID-19. Study-level information: Resolution of symptoms, clearance, or two negative PCRs was present in recovered Cohort 3 donors. T cells, B-cell-depleted T cells, or PBMCs provided the cDNA or gDNA that served as material.

Germline CDR1 reads LNHDA; CDR2 reads SQIVND (reference sequence). The V end lost 5 bases, the J end lost 8 bases, and 13 bases lay between the germline ends. CDR3 size: 14 residues. TCRdb's copy holds only in-frame clones and misses some; the assay was immunoSEQ multiplex PCR. The sample carries over 200,000 clones, 80% to 90% recorded once. The source is a woman aged 50 to 65 in a cohort exposed to, infected with or recovered from COVID-19 (not recorded which). Sequenced input: PBMCs or T cells enriched from blood (not recorded which). The rearrangement joins TRBV19 to TRBJ1-6; the D gene is possibly TRBD1 (5 bases). Written as DNA, the CDR3 is TGTGCCAGTAGTCCAGGGTTTAGGGATTCACCCCTCCACTTT. Protein product: CASSPGFRDSPLHF.